This TCR beta chain was found in a study of T cell changes during pregnancy in multiple sclerosis. V was shortened by 3 bases and J by 0 bases, with 15 bases between the two germline ends. The V gene's germline CDR1 is KGHSH and CDR2 LQKENI. The CDR3 has 17 amino acids. The protocol was immunoSEQ multiplex PCR, while the TCRdb copy is restricted to in-frame clones and leaves out a portion. The table lists 45,000 to 60,000 clones, more than 85% of them singletons, with approximately 1% in the top ten. This TCR came from a female donor in good health, enrolled as a control in a pregnancy study. This chain links TRBV18 with TRBJ2-1; D ambiguous. Sequenced here: peripheral blood, sampled after pregnancy. CDR3 nucleotide sequence: TGTGCCAGCTCACCGCCTAGAGTGAGCCTCTCCTACAATGAGCAGTTCTTC. Translation gives CASSPPRVSLSYNEQFF.